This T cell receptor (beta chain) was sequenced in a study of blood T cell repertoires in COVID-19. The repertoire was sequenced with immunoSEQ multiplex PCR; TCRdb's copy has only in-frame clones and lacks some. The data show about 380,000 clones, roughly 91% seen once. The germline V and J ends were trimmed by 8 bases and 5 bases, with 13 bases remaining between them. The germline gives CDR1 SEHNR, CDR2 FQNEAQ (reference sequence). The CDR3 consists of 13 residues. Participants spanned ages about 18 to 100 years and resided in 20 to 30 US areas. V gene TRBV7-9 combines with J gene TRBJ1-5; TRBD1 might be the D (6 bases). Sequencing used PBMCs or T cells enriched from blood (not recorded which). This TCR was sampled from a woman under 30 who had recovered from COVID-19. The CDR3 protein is CASQRQAHQPQHF. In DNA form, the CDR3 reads TGTGCCAGCCAACGACAGGCCCATCAGCCCCAGCATTTT.